The clone carrying this T cell receptor beta chain is a singleton in its sample. Its matching antigen is unknown. In the PCR, 60 Vbeta and 13 Jbeta primers were used. Measured with immunoSEQ multiplex PCR; TCRdb has only the in-frame clones, and not every one. Among roughly 120,000 clones listed, about four fifths were seen once. This entry belongs to a study of cytomegalovirus exposure and HLA in healthy donors. Findings of the study overall: Reportedly, TCR beta sequences accurately predicted HLA-A and HLA-B alleles in most subjects.

CDR3 length: 16 residues. Looked up from germline, CDR1 is WNHNN and CDR2 is SYGVQD (reference sequence). V was pared by 3 bases and J by 3 bases, with 7 bases of the junction left unmatched. The sequence was obtained from a man aged 30 to 45 in good health and CMV-seropositive. The sequencing sample was made of PBMCs. The V call is TRBV10-1, the J call TRBJ1-1, with 10 bases identical to TRBD1. The CDR3 DNA is TGCGCCAGCAGTGATACCCGGACAGGGGGTGACACTGAAGCTTTCTTT. Residues: CASSDTRTGGDTEAFF.